This TCR beta chain is drawn from a study of shared clonotypes between healthy human individuals. TCRdb's copy holds only in-frame clones and misses some; the assay was immunoSEQ multiplex PCR. In the table there are about 1.1 million clones, 75% to 80% of which are singletons. Trimming took 0 bases from V and 0 from J; bases not matched to a gene: 2. This CDR3 is built from 16 residues. Whole-study findings and limits: The sole specimen, blood, was sampled, and tissue repertoires likely differ. The naive CD4 repertoires of several donors were compared, and around 4.9% of clonotypes were shared.

On this clone itself: What it recognizes is unknown.

The material sequenced was memory CD4+ T cells from PBMCs. As to subset: CD45RA-negative fraction. The sequence came from a man in his late teens or twenties in good health. Some clones in this sample may be carry-over from other donors' samples. The V call is TRBV5-3, the J call TRBJ2-2; 7 positions match TRBD1. TRBV5-3 is annotated as an ORF whose role is uncertain. The CDR3 here is CARSLGTGTNTGELFF. The CDR3, as DNA: TGTGCCAGAAGCTTGGGGACAGGAACGAACACCGGGGAGCTGTTTTTT.